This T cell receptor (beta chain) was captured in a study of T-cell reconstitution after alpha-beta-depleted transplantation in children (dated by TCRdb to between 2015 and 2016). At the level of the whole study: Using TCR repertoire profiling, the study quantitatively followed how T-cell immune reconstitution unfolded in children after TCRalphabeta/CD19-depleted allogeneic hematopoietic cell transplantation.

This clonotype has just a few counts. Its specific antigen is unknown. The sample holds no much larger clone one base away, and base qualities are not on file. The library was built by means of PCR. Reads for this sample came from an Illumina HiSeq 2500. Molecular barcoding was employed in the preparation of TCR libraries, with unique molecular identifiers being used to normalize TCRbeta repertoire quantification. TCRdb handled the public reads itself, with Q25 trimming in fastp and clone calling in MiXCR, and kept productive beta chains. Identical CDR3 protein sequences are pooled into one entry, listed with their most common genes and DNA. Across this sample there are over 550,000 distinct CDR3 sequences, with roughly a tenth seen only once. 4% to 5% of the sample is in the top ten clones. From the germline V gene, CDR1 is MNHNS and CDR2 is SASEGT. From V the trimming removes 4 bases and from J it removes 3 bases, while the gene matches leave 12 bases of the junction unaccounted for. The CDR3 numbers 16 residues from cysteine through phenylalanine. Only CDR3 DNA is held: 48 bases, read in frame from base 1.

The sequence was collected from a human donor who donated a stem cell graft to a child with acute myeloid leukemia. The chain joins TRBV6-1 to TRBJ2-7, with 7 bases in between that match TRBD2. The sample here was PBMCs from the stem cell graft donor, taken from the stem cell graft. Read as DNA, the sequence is TGTGCCAGCAGTGGAGGGCGGGAGAAGGGGTACTACGAGCAGTACTTC. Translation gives CASSGGREKGYYEQYF.